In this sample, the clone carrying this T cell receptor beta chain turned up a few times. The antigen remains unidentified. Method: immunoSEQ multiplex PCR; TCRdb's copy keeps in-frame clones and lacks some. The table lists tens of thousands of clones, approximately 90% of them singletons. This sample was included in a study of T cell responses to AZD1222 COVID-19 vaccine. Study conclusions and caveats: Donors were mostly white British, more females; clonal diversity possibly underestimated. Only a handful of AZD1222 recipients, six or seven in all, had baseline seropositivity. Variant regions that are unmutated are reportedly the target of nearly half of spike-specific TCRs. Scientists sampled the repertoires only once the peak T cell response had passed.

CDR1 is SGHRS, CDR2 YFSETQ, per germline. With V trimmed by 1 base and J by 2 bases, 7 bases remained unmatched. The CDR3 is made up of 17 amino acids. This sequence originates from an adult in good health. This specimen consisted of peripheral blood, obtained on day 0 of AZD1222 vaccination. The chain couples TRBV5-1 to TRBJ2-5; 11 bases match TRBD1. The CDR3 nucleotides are TGCGCCAGCAGCTTGATTGGGGGACAGGGGGTTCAAGAGACCCAGTACTTC. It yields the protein CASSLIGGQGVQETQYF.